This TCR beta chain appears in the sequencing data of a study of T cell changes during pregnancy in multiple sclerosis. The CDR3 sequence is 14 residues long. V lost 0 bases, J lost 4 bases, and 12 bases lay in between. Germline V lookup: CDR1 GTSNPN, CDR2 SVGIG (reference sequence). TCRdb's table, derived via immunoSEQ multiplex PCR, lists solely in-frame clones and lacks some. The sample lists about 47,000 clones, more than 85% occurring once. The receptor was derived from a female donor with multiple sclerosis, enrolled in a pregnancy study. The chain is built from TRBV30 and TRBJ1-2; no firm D call. The sequenced sample was peripheral blood, obtained after pregnancy. The CDR3 spells CAWSVSGSGYGYTF. The CDR3, as DNA: TGTGCCTGGAGTGTTTCGGGGTCGGGCTATGGCTACACCTTC.